The 27 T cell receptor beta chains presented below share a single source sample, sequenced in a study of T cells in women clearing cervical HPV infection. The repertoire was sequenced with immunoSEQ multiplex PCR; TCRdb's copy has only in-frame clones and lacks some. This repertoire includes over 15,000 clones. The sequencing input was blood buffy coat. All receptors come from a woman aged 18 to 75 with a cervical HPV16 infection that either progressed to CIN3+ or cleared (not recorded which).

Regarding this clone: The read terminates 3 residues before the CDR3 end, so the remaining end is supplied by the germline J gene. The genes are TRBV6-1 and TRBJ2-7, with 8 bases lining up with TRBD1. Germline V CDR1 and CDR2: MNHNS, SASEGT. V was clipped by 4 bases and J by 3 bases; unmatched bases: 5. The CDR3 has 14 residues. The CDR3 region is CASSVDRGFYEQYF. Incomplete CDR3 DNA: TGTGCCAGCAGTGTTGACAGGGGCTTCTACGAG.

On this clone: The CDR3 end falls 3 residues outside the read, so it is completed with the germline J gene. This chain joins TRBV7-6 and TRBJ2-1; possible D gene TRBD1, 7 bases. The CDR3 is 14 amino acids. The germline V and J ends were trimmed by 5 bases and 8 bases, with 16 bases remaining between them. Germline assignment: CDR1 SGHVS and CDR2 FNYEAQ. CDR3: CASSPAGGTDEQFF. CDR3 DNA (partial): TGTGCCAGCAGCCCGGCTGGAGGGACAGATGAG.

Regarding this clone: The CDR3 goes on 3 residues after the read ends, and that part is filled in from the germline J gene. This chain connects TRBV28 to TRBJ2-7; 9 positions match TRBD1. The CDR3 sequence is 16 residues long. The trim removed 4 bases at V and 2 bases at J, leaving 9 bases unmatched. The germline V gene has CDR1 MDHEN and CDR2 SYDVKM. The sequenced part of the CDR3 DNA is TGTGCCAGCAGTTCTACCGGGACAGGGACCCCCTACGAG. Translation gives CASSSTGTGTPYE. The CDR3 reads in full as CASSSTGTGTPYEQYF.

Note on this clone: The read stops 3 residues short of the end of the CDR3; the missing end is completed from the germline J gene. J is TRBJ2-5 and V is TRBV5-1; 11 bases are a match to TRBD2. The germline V gene has CDR1 SGHRS and CDR2 YFSETQ. V lost 0 bases, J lost 3 bases, and 1 base stayed unmatched. The CDR3 has 15 amino acids. This chain's CDR3 is CASSLVLAGEETQYF. The covered CDR3 bases are TGCGCCAGCAGCTTGGTACTAGCGGGGGAAGAGACC.

Note on this clone: The DNA ends 3 residues before the CDR3 does, and the rest of the CDR3 is filled in from the germline J gene. The chain links TRBV5-5 to TRBJ2-5; D is unclear. Trimming took 0 bases from V and 1 from J, leaving 4 bases between them. Germline V gene lookup returns CDR1 SGHKS and CDR2 YYEKEE (reference sequence). There are 13 residues in the CDR3. The DNA read from the CDR3 is TGTGCCAGCAGCTTGGCCAGCCAAGAGACC. Translating gives CASSLASQET. The complete CDR3 sequence is CASSLASQETQYF.

CDR3 region: CASSLQDREVYGYTF. The covered CDR3 bases are TGTGCCAGCAGCCTTCAGGACAGGGAGGTCTATGGC. This sequence joins TRBV5-4 and TRBJ1-2; 8 positions match TRBD1. The missing CDR3 end, 3 residues past where the read stops, is filled in from the germline J gene. Unmatched junction bases numbered 9, after V lost 4 bases and J lost 4 bases. The CDR3 covers 15 residues. Germline-derived CDR1 and CDR2 are SGHNT and YYREEE (reference sequence).

A note on this clone: The read is 3 residues too short to cover the CDR3 end, so that end is filled in from the germline J gene. The chain joins TRBV7-6 to TRBJ2-1, with 7 nucleotides matching TRBD1. Losses at the gene ends were 5 bases for V and 4 bases for J; bases not matched to a gene: 14. Germline CDR1 and CDR2: SGHVS and FNYEAQ. This CDR3 contains 17 residues. The CDR3 loop reads CASSPLATRGLYNEQFF. CDR3 DNA, as far as it was read: TGTGCCAGCAGCCCCCTTGCGACAAGGGGGCTATACAATGAG.

Note on this clone: The read terminates 3 residues before the CDR3 end, so the remaining end is supplied by the germline J gene. This chain uses TRBV19 with TRBJ1-2; tentative D call: TRBD1 (5 bases). V lost 3 bases and J 4 bases, leaving 15 bases between the germline ends. The germline gives CDR1 LNHDA, CDR2 SQIVND (reference sequence). The CDR3 extends over 15 amino acids. The CDR3 DNA, read in part, is TGTGCCAGTAGTATGGTTGCAGGGCCGAGCTATGGC. As protein: CASSMVAGPSYG. The entire CDR3 sequence reads CASSMVAGPSYGYTF.

On this clone itself: The sequenced fragment ends 3 residues before the CDR3 boundary, so the rest is inferred from the germline J gene. V gene TRBV28 combines with J gene TRBJ2-7; 8 nucleotides match TRBD2. Germline CDR1 MDHEN, CDR2 SYDVKM. V trimming: 4 bases; J trimming: 5 bases; junction bases outside the gene matches: 10. The CDR3 covers 15 residues. CDR3: CASSSQGLGSHEQYF. CDR3 DNA (partial): TGTGCCAGCAGTTCCCAGGGACTAGGATCCCACGAG.

About this clone: The junction does not match germline at one end; this may be a read error. The read gets to within 3 residues of the CDR3 end, and the germline J gene fills in the rest. The same CDR3 also results from other DNA sequences found in this sample. The rearrangement links TRBV19 to TRBJ1-3; a weak D match, TRBD1 (6 bases). Germline CDR1 LNHDA, CDR2 SQIVND (reference sequence). The CDR3 spans 14 residues. The CDR3 spells CASSVLDSRNTIYF. CDR3 DNA, as far as it was read: TGTGCCAGTAGTGTTCTGGACAGTCGGAACACG.

CDR3 DNA, as far as it was read: TGTGCCAGCAGCTTAGGGGGGGGGACTAGGAACACCGGGGAG. Amino acids: CASSLGGGTRNTGE. The entire CDR3 reads CASSLGGGTRNTGELFF. The chain joins TRBV7-8 to TRBJ2-2; 8 bases align to TRBD2. The read comes to an end 3 residues before the CDR3 does, leaving the germline J gene to fill in the end. The germline gives CDR1 SGHVS, CDR2 FQNEAQ. Germline trimming cut 1 base from V and 1 base from J; bases unmatched to any gene: 5. The CDR3 sequence is 17 residues long.

Regarding this clone: Read coverage stops 3 residues before the CDR3 terminus; the germline J gene supplies the remainder. The gene calls are TRBV7-2 and TRBJ2-1; no reliable D call. Germline loops: CDR1 SGHTA, CDR2 FQGNSA. V dropped 3 bases and J dropped 2 bases, with 8 bases sitting between them. CDR3 length: 14 residues. Incomplete CDR3 DNA: TGTGCCAGCAGCTTCGGCGGTGCCTACAATGAG. This translates into CASSFGGAYNE. The whole CDR3 protein is CASSFGGAYNEQFF.

As regards this clone: Read sequence stops 3 residues before the CDR3 end, and the germline J gene provides the missing end. This chain links TRBV30 with TRBJ1-4; 9 positions match TRBD1. Germline-derived CDR1 and CDR2 are GTSNPN and SVGIG (reference sequence). The length of the CDR3 is 13 residues. The V and J ends lost 3 bases and 6 bases, in that order; junction bases with no gene match: 2. The DNA read from the CDR3 is TGTGCCTGGAGACAGGGGGCGCATGAAAAA. This codes for CAWRQGAHEK. The whole CDR3 protein reads CAWRQGAHEKLFF.

A remark on this clone: The missing CDR3 end, 3 residues past where the read stops, is filled in from the germline J gene. The chain combines TRBV19 with TRBJ1-1; D is ambiguous. Trimming took off 5 bases at V and 4 bases at J, with 11 bases between the two ends. Germline V CDR1 and CDR2: LNHDA, SQIVND (reference sequence). CDR3 length: 13 amino acids. This CDR3 reads CASSPQAGTEAFF. The sequenced CDR3 bases are TGTGCCAGTAGTCCTCAGGCGGGCACTGAA.

Regarding this clone: The read terminates 3 residues before the CDR3 end, so the remaining end is supplied by the germline J gene. The chain joins TRBV18 to TRBJ1-2; D perhaps matches TRBD1 (5 bases). This CDR3 region has 14 residues. Per the germline V gene, CDR1 is KGHSH and CDR2 is LQKENI. CDR3 in amino acids: CASSPVGQLYDYTF. Partial CDR3 DNA: TGTGCCAGCTCCCCGGTGGGGCAGCTATACGAC. Supplemented by reference TRBV18 and TRBJ1-2, the full variable domain reads NAGVMQNPRHLVRRRGQEARLRCSPMKGHSHVYWYRQLPEEGLKFMVYLQKENIIDESGMPKERFSAEFPKEGPSILRIQQVVRGDSAAYFCASSPVGQLYDYTFGSGTRLTVV.

Concerning this clone itself: The CDR3 goes on 3 residues after the read ends, and that part is filled in from the germline J gene. This chain links TRBV19 with TRBJ2-7; 10 bases agree with TRBD2. The length of the CDR3 is 15 residues. Germline loops: CDR1 LNHDA, CDR2 SQIVND (reference sequence). Trimming at V came to 4 bases and at J to 5 bases, leaving 8 bases not matched to a gene. Partial CDR3 DNA: TGTGCCAGTAGTACTTCAGCGGGAGGGGTCCACGAG. Translating gives CASSTSAGGVHE. The entire CDR3 sequence reads CASSTSAGGVHEQYF.

As concerns this clone: Different DNA sequences within this sample yield the same CDR3. The CDR3 bases that were read are TGCAGTGCTAGGGATGCGCAGGCGATCCAAGAGACC. Encoded protein: CSARDAQAIQET. The complete CDR3 reads CSARDAQAIQETQYF. This chain uses TRBV20-1 with TRBJ2-5; D remains ambiguous. Sequencing ends 3 residues short of the CDR3 end; the germline J gene provides the rest. CDR3 length: 15 residues. V was clipped by 3 bases and J by 1 base, with 15 bases between them. Germline CDR1 is DFQATT and CDR2 is SNEGSKA (reference sequence).

As concerns this clone: The read finishes 3 residues shy of the CDR3 end, and the germline J gene is used to complete it. The gene calls are TRBV11-2 and TRBJ2-7; no clear D. The length of the CDR3 is 12 residues. Per the germline V gene, CDR1 is SGHAT and CDR2 is FQNNGV. V dropped 1 base and J dropped 3 bases, with 4 bases sitting between them. CDR3 DNA, as far as it was read: TGTGCCAGCAGCTTAGCGTTCTACGAG. It encodes CASSLAFYE. The whole CDR3 reads CASSLAFYEQYF.

With regard to this clone: The read comes to an end 3 residues before the CDR3 does, leaving the germline J gene to fill in the end. The rearrangement joins TRBV7-2 to TRBJ1-4, with 7 nucleotides matching TRBD1. Losses at the gene ends were 1 base for V and 7 bases for J; bases not matched to a gene: 6. The germline V gene has CDR1 SGHTA and CDR2 FQGNSA. This CDR3 spans 15 amino acids. The CDR3 sequence: CASSLGNRGGEKLFF. The sequenced CDR3 bases are TGTGCCAGCAGCTTAGGGAACAGGGGTGGTGAAAAA.

For this clone: The read terminates 3 residues before the CDR3 end, so the remaining end is supplied by the germline J gene. The chain is built from TRBV7-6 and TRBJ2-2; 10 positions agree with TRBD2. Germline V gene data show CDR1 as SGHVS and CDR2 as FNYEAQ. The CDR3 runs 16 residues. Losses at the gene ends were 8 bases for V and 3 bases for J; bases not matched to a gene: 9. The sequenced CDR3 bases are TGTGCCAGCTCAAGCGGGAGGGCCTCGTACACCGGGGAG. Translation gives CASSSGRASYTGE. The CDR3 in full is CASSSGRASYTGELFF.

With respect to this clone: The sequenced fragment ends 3 residues before the CDR3 boundary, so the rest is inferred from the germline J gene. The chain is built from TRBV20-1 and TRBJ2-3, with D tentatively TRBD2 (5 bases). Deletions cut 6 bases from V and 1 base from J, with 17 bases between. In germline, CDR1 is DFQATT, CDR2 SNEGSKA (reference sequence). The CDR3 runs to 15 residues. CDR3 protein: CSARGPDSGTDTQYF. The covered CDR3 bases are TGCAGTGCCCGAGGCCCTGATAGCGGCACAGATACG.

Concerning this clone: Sequencing ends 3 residues short of the CDR3 end; the germline J gene provides the rest. V and J are TRBV7-9 and TRBJ1-5; TRBD1 aligns across 8 bases. This CDR3 has 15 residues. Trimming at V came to 5 bases and at J to 3 bases, leaving 6 bases not matched to a gene. The germline gives CDR1 SEHNR, CDR2 FQNEAQ (reference sequence). The DNA read from the CDR3 is TGTGCCAGCAGCCGCATGACAGGGGACAATCAGCCC. Its translation: CASSRMTGDNQP. The CDR3 in full is CASSRMTGDNQPQHF.

This clone is labeled medium-sized based on frequency. The read finishes 3 residues shy of the CDR3 end, and the germline J gene is used to complete it. The rearrangement links TRBV29-1 to TRBJ2-5; D may be TRBD1 (6 bases). V was clipped by 7 bases and J by 1 base, with 19 bases between them. The CDR3 contains 15 residues. Germline CDR1 is SQVTM and CDR2 is ANQGSEA. The part of the CDR3 DNA that was read is TGCAGCGCGGTTCTGGACAGAGTTTTCCAAGAGACC. Its translation: CSAVLDRVFQET. The entire CDR3 protein reads CSAVLDRVFQETQYF.

A word on this clone: The read is 3 residues too short to cover the CDR3 end, so that end is filled in from the germline J gene. This rearrangement joins TRBV18 to TRBJ2-3; 7 bases are a match to TRBD1. This CDR3 has 15 amino acids. Germline-derived CDR1 and CDR2 are KGHSH and LQKENI. The covered CDR3 bases are TGTGCCAGCTCACCAATCACAGGGGTAGAAGAGACG. Translated, it gives CASSPITGVEET. The whole CDR3 reads CASSPITGVEETQYF.

Remarks on this clone: The read halts 3 residues ahead of the CDR3 end, with the missing end drawn from the germline J gene. The V call is TRBV13, the J call TRBJ1-2; a possible D gene is TRBD1 (5 bases). The CDR3 totals 14 residues. V shed 2 bases and J shed 5 bases, with 12 bases lying between them. From germline, CDR1 is PRHDT and CDR2 FYEKMQ (reference sequence). The CDR3 DNA, read in part, is TGTGCCAGCAGCTTAAGCGGGGGTTGGTATGGC. It is translated as CASSLSGGWYG. The whole CDR3 protein reads CASSLSGGWYGYTF.

To note about this clone: The read ends 3 residues early relative to the CDR3; the germline J gene fills the gap. The chain combines TRBV24-1 with TRBJ2-1, with 8 bases aligning to TRBD2. CDR1 is KGHDR and CDR2 is SFDVKD in the germline V gene. Trimming took 4 bases from V and 2 from J; bases not matched to a gene: 3. The CDR3 loop spans 15 amino acids. The CDR3 spells CATSDYSGAYNEQFF. The DNA read from the CDR3 is TGTGCCACCAGTGACTATAGCGGGGCCTACAATGAG.

As concerns this clone: The DNA ends 3 residues before the CDR3 does, and the rest of the CDR3 is filled in from the germline J gene. V and J are TRBV6-1 and TRBJ2-3; D possibly corresponds to TRBD2 (6 bases). CDR1 is MNHNS and CDR2 is SASEGT in the germline V gene. This CDR3 contains 14 residues. The CDR3 is CASSEASGVQTQYF. The CDR3 bases that were read are TGTGCCAGCAGTGAAGCTTCGGGGGTACAGACG.